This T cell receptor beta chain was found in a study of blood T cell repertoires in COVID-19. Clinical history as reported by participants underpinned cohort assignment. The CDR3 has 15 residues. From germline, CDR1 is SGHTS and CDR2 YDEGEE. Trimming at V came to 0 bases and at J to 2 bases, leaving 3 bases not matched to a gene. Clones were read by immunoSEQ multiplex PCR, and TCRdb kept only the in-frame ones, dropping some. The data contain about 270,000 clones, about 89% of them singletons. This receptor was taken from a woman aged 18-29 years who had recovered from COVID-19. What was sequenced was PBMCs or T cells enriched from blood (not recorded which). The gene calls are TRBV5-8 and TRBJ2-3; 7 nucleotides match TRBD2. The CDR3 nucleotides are TGTGCCAGCAGCTTGGCTAGCGGAACCACAGATACGCAGTATTTT. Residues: CASSLASGTTDTQYF.